This T cell receptor beta chain was sequenced during a study of CD8 T cells in ankylosing spondylitis. This clonotype was counted many times. Its antigen is still unknown. The CDR3 spans 13 residues. V was pared by 5 bases and J by 4 bases, with 11 bases between. In making TCR beta libraries, quantitative 5'-RACE with molecular barcodes was used. Each CDR3 protein is one row after TCRdb ran MiXCR on the 5' RACE reads. The repertoire holds around 540,000 distinct CDR3 sequences, with roughly 13% as singletons. Study conclusions and caveats: A motif of eight or nine highly homologous TCR beta variants was seen as apparently characteristic of ankylosing spondylitis blood. Prior literature has documented some motif variants in synovial fluid and blood from reactive arthritis.

The sequence came from a male donor with ankylosing spondylitis. Material for sequencing was blood, either unsorted or a sorted T cell fraction (not recorded which). The rearrangement uses TRBV12-3 or TRBV12-4 and TRBJ1-1, with D uncertain. CDR3 in DNA: TGTGCCAGCAGTATCCCTGGAATCACTGAAGCTTTCTTT. It yields the protein CASSIPGITEAFF.